At least ten counts were recorded for the clone carrying this T cell receptor beta chain. A duration under 3 months, NOSPECS ≥4, CAS ≥3 and moderate-to-severe activity characterized the donors with ophthalmopathy. The study excluded patients with other autoimmune diseases, uncontrolled infections, pregnancy or lactation. Amplified material comprised TCR beta CDR3 regions derived from RNA transcripts. The authors performed first-round RT-PCR with HTBI primers and then a second-round multiplex PCR. MiXCR, applied by TCRdb to the multiplex PCR reads, yields one record per CDR3 protein. The sample holds 500,000 to 800,000 distinct CDR3 sequences, 35% to 45% seen once. This record belongs to a study of Graves' ophthalmopathy and Graves' hyperthyroidism. Study overall: The collection of peripheral blood took place at initial diagnosis, before any treatment.

CDR1 DFQATT and CDR2 SNEGSKA come from the germline V gene (reference sequence). The CDR3 length is 15 residues. V lost 0 bases and J lost 5, with 16 bases in between. Sequencing used peripheral blood. The sequence came from an adult man with Graves' ophthalmopathy. The V and J genes are TRBV20-1 and TRBJ2-5, with D possibly matching TRBD2 (5 bases). The CDR3 DNA sequence: TGCAGTGCTAGAGACCCGGACTCCCGTGGGGAGACCCAGTACTTC. Translated, it gives CSARDPDSRGETQYF.